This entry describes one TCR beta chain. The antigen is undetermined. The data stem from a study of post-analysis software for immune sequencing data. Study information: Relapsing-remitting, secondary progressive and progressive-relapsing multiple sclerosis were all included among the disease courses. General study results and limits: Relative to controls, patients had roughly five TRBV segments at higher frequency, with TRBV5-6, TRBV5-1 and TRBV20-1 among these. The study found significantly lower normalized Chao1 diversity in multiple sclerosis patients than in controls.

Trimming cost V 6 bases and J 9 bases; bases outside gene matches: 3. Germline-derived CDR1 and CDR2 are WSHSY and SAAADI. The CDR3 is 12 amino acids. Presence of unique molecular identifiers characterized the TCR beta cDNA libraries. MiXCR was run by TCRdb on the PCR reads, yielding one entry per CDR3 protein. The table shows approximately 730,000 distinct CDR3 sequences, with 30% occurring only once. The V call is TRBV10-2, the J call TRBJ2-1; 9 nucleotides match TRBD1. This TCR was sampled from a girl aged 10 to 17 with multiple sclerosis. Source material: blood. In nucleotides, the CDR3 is TGCGCCAGCAGGACAGGGGGTGGTGAGCAGTTCTTC. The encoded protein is CASRTGGGEQFF.